This T cell receptor beta chain was recovered during a study of response to subunit inactivated influenza vaccine. Study outcomes and limitations: The authors suggested that few new T cells are recruited per seasonal influenza vaccination.

The ends lost 4 bases at V and 9 bases at J; junction bases unmatched: 12. Germline CDR1 and CDR2: SQVTM and ANQGSEA. CDR3 length equals 15 residues. This clonotype was picked up a small number of times. Its antigen is still unknown. TCRdb itself ran the RT-PCR reads through MiXCR, one entry per CDR3 protein. There are fewer than 650,000 distinct CDR3 sequences in the sample; approximately 13% occur only once, and around 14% lies in the top ten. This sequence originates from a man over 45 who received an inactivated influenza vaccine. This specimen was PBMCs from blood, taken more than 35 days after vaccination. This rearrangement joins TRBV29-1 to TRBJ2-1, with TRBD2 identical over 10 bases. The CDR3 sequence is CSVASGSGGATEQFF. Here the CDR3 DNA reads TGCAGCGTTGCTTCGGGGAGCGGGGGGGCAACTGAGCAGTTCTTC.